The 10 T cell receptor beta chains in this list originate from one sample, sequenced in a study of T cells of healthy individuals. TCRdb reprocessed the 5' RACE reads with MiXCR, giving one entry per CDR3 protein. The table includes fewer than 75,000 distinct CDR3 sequences, about 16% detected once. These receptors all come from a human donor in good health.

This clonotype was counted a few times. The CDR3 coding sequence is TGCGCCAGCACCTTTTCTAGCGGTTTCTACAATGAGCAGTTCTTC. The encoded protein is CASTFSSGFYNEQFF. V is TRBV5-1 and J is TRBJ2-1; 7 nucleotides line up with TRBD2. This CDR3 has 15 amino acids. Trimming at V came to 6 bases and at J to 3 bases, leaving 9 bases not matched to a gene. Per germline, CDR1 SGHRS and CDR2 YFSETQ.

The V and J genes are TRBV5-1 and TRBJ2-7; 8 positions match TRBD2. V lost 6 bases and J lost 3; bases outside the gene matches: 8. The CDR3 is 14 amino acids. Germline CDR1 SGHRS, CDR2 YFSETQ. The CDR3 here is CASTPGGGFYEQYF. CDR3 in DNA: TGCGCCAGCACCCCCGGGGGGGGCTTCTACGAGCAGTACTTC.

A remark on this clonotype: Just one base apart from a much larger clone, this may be a read error. The rearrangement uses TRBV28 and TRBJ1-4, with D unclear. The length of the CDR3 is 12 residues. The V gene's germline CDR1 is MDHEN and CDR2 SYDVKM. The CDR3 is CTEGQNNEKLFF. In DNA, the CDR3 is TGTACCGAAGGGCAGAATAATGAAAAACTGTTTTTT.

This clonotype has just a few counts. V gene TRBV5-5 combines with J gene TRBJ2-2, with 11 positions matching TRBD2. In germline, CDR1 is SGHKS, CDR2 YYEKEE (reference sequence). J gave up 1 base and V 4 bases, and 3 bases lay outside the gene matches. The CDR3 extends over 16 amino acids. DNA for the CDR3: TGTGCCAGCAGCGCTGGGACTAGCGGGAACACCGGGGAGCTGTTTTTT. Protein: CASSAGTSGNTGELFF.

This clonotype showed up many times. The chain employs TRBV20-1 and TRBJ2-3; 12 positions match TRBD2. From germline, CDR1 is DFQATT and CDR2 SNEGSKA (reference sequence). The CDR3 has 17 amino acids. Trimming took 4 bases from V and 2 from J; bases not matched to a gene: 10. As DNA, the CDR3 is TGCAGTGCTAAGAACCCCTGGACTAGCGGGAACACAGATACGCAGTATTTT. Translation gives CSAKNPWTSGNTDTQYF.

The table lists this clonotype with many counts. The chain recombines TRBV3-1 with TRBJ2-2, with 10 bases fitting TRBD2. The J segment lost 5 bases and the V segment lost 3 bases, leaving 6 bases of the junction unmatched. Germline CDR1 is LGHDT and CDR2 is YNNKEL (reference sequence). This CDR3 has 16 amino acids. The DNA for the CDR3 is TGTGCCAGCAGCCAGGATCTAGCGGGAGTTACCGGGGAGCTGTTTTTT. As protein: CASSQDLAGVTGELFF. Together with reference TRBV3-1 and TRBJ2-2, the CDR3 gives the full variable domain: DTAVSQTPKYLVTQMGNDKSIKCEQNLGHDTMYWYKQDSKKFLKIMFSYNNKELIINETVPNRFSPKSPDKAHLNLHINSLELGDSAVYFCASSQDLAGVTGELFFGEGSRLTVL.

In this sample, this clonotype turned up many times. V is TRBV7-9 and J is TRBJ1-4; 7 bases are shared with TRBD1. V dropped 7 bases and J dropped 4; count of bases not matched to a gene: 9. This CDR3 has 15 residues. Germline V lookup: CDR1 SEHNR, CDR2 FQNEAQ (reference sequence). The CDR3 loop is CASNHPGQINEKLFF. The CDR3 DNA reads as TGTGCCAGCAACCACCCGGGACAGATTAATGAAAAACTGTTTTTT.

This clonotype was seen many times. The chain recombines TRBV7-8 with TRBJ1-4; 7 nucleotides align to TRBD1. V was clipped by 6 bases and J by 8 bases; unmatched bases: 9. The V gene's germline CDR1 is SGHVS and CDR2 FQNEAQ. CDR3 length equals 14 residues. This CDR3 reads CASRDRPGLEKLFF. In nucleotides, the CDR3 is TGTGCCAGCAGGGACAGGCCGGGATTAGAAAAACTGTTTTTT. Full variable domain (outside the CDR3, taken from reference TRBV7-8 and TRBJ1-4): GAGVSQSPRYKVAKRGQDVALRCDPISGHVSLFWYQQALGQGPEFLTYFQNEAQLDKSGLPSDRFFAERPEGSVSTLKIQRTQQEDSAVYLCASRDRPGLEKLFFGSGTQLSVL.

This clonotype has a handful of counts. The gene calls are TRBV6-2 or TRBV6-3 and TRBJ1-1; no clear D. CDR1 and CDR2 (germline): MNHEY, SVGEGT. The CDR3 consists of 16 residues. V was cut by 0 bases and J by 2 bases, with 13 bases left in between. CDR3 bases: TGTGCCAGCAGTTACTCCCCTCTCGTGGTAAACACTGAAGCTTTCTTT. Its translation is CASSYSPLVVNTEAFF.

This clonotype showed up just a few times. The chain carries TRBV12-1 and TRBJ2-6; the table names TRBD1, a call not compared with the DNA. TRBV12-1 represents a pseudogene. CDR3 length: 16 amino acids. The DNA of the CDR3 is TGTGCCACGCTGGGGGGGCCTCGCTCTGGGGCCAACGTCCTGACTTTC. Its translation is CATLGGPRSGANVLTF.